The 20 T cell receptor beta chains reported below all come from one sample, sequenced in a study of T cell repertoires in cytomegalovirus infection. TCRdb reprocessed the reads via MiXCR and lists one record per CDR3 protein. The profile shows about 260,000 distinct CDR3 sequences, roughly 15% of them singletons. Sample: PBMCs. These receptor sequences come from a human donor in good health (CMV status not recorded). Some clones in this sample may be carry-over from other donors' samples.

This sequence joins TRBV10-3 and TRBJ2-1, with unresolved D. Trimming shortened V by 1 base and J by 0 bases, and 7 bases separated the two germline ends. CDR1 is ENHRY and CDR2 is SYGVKD in the germline V gene. The CDR3 sequence is 15 residues long. The chain's CDR3 is CAISELRSSYNEQFF. The DNA of the CDR3 is TGTGCCATCAGTGAGTTGAGGAGCTCCTACAATGAGCAGTTCTTC.

V is TRBV29-1 and J is TRBJ2-1; a possible D gene is TRBD2 (5 bases). The CDR3 loop spans 10 amino acids. Germline values: CDR1 SQVTM, CDR2 ANQGSEA. V lost 4 bases and J 12 bases, leaving 10 bases between the germline ends. The CDR3 here is CSVVGDRQFF. CDR3 bases: TGCAGCGTTGTGGGAGACCGGCAGTTCTTC.

This clonotype was found many times. The rearrangement joins TRBV3-1 to TRBJ2-6; D remains unclear. CDR3 length: 18 amino acids. V gave up 2 bases and J gave up 0 bases, with 14 bases separating them. CDR1 LGHDT and CDR2 YNNKEL come from the germline V gene (reference sequence). CDR3 nucleotides: TGTGCCAGCAGCCAAAGGGCACATGATAACTCTGGGGCCAACGTCCTGACTTTC. Translation: CASSQRAHDNSGANVLTF.

This clonotype was detected ten times or more. The chain has TRBV4-3 and TRBJ2-7; the D is unclear. Germline V gene lookup returns CDR1 LGHNA and CDR2 YSLEER. With 1 base removed from V and 2 bases from J, the gap between germline ends came to 12 bases. CDR3 length equals 15 residues. For the CDR3, the DNA is TGCGCCAGCAGCCAAGTTTGGCGCGCACCCTACGAGCAGTACTTC. It codes for CASSQVWRAPYEQYF.

This clonotype was detected a few times. This chain joins TRBV7-9 and TRBJ2-1; 7 bases align to TRBD2. The V and J ends lost 5 bases and 9 bases, in that order; junction bases with no gene match: 16. This CDR3 contains 16 residues. Germline-derived CDR1 and CDR2 are SEHNR and FQNEAQ (reference sequence). The DNA for the CDR3 is TGTGCCAGCAGCACATATAGCGGGTTCCCTTTTGGTGAGCAGTTCTTC. Protein product: CASSTYSGFPFGEQFF.

A remark on this clonotype: This may be a read error: a much more frequent sequence differs by one nucleotide. V usage is TRBV5-4 and J usage is TRBJ2-7, with a possible D match to TRBD2 (5 bases). Looked up from germline, CDR1 is SGHNT and CDR2 is YYREEE (reference sequence). The CDR3 has 14 amino acids. This CDR3 is CACSLDSRSAEQYF. The DNA of the CDR3 is TGTGCCTGCAGCTTGGACTCTAGAAGTGCCGAGCAGTACTTC.

Ten or more counts support this clonotype. The rearrangement joins TRBV28 to TRBJ1-5, with a tentative D call TRBD1 (6 bases). The V gene lost 5 bases and the J gene lost 0 bases, with 17 bases spanning the gap. Germline values: CDR1 MDHEN, CDR2 SYDVKM. The CDR3 length is 17 residues. The CDR3 DNA reads as TGTGCCAGCAGTCTAGGGGGTGGTAGGCCTAGCAATCAGCCCCAGCATTTT. Translated: CASSLGGGRPSNQPQHF.

The gene calls are TRBV27 and TRBJ2-7; D may match TRBD1 or TRBD2 (6 bases each). The CDR3 is made up of 15 amino acids. Germline lookup yields CDR1 MNHEY and CDR2 SMNVEV (reference sequence). V was cut by 6 bases and J by 6 bases, with 21 bases left in between. CDR3 sequence reads: CASRALGGSGLEQYF. The CDR3 DNA reads as TGTGCCAGCAGGGCCCTAGGGGGGTCTGGTCTCGAGCAGTACTTC.

This clonotype has only a few counts. The CDR3 region is CASSLEGTNEKLFF. The CDR3, as DNA: TGCGCCAGCAGCTTGGAAGGGACTAATGAAAAACTGTTTTTT. The chain uses TRBV5-1 and TRBJ1-4, with D unclear. V was cut by 0 bases and J by 2 bases, with 5 bases left in between. The V gene's germline CDR1 is SGHRS and CDR2 YFSETQ. The CDR3 has 14 residues. The whole variable domain, filled in from reference TRBV5-1 and TRBJ1-4, reads KAGVTQTPRYLIKTRGQQVTLSCSPISGHRSVSWYQQTPGQGLQFLFEYFSETQRNKGNFPGRFSGRQFSNSRSEMNVSTLELGDSALYLCASSLEGTNEKLFFGSGTQLSVL.

Many counts were recorded for this clonotype. The CDR3, as DNA: TGTGCCAGCAGCCATGACAGCTTAACCTACAATGAGCAGTTCTTC. It yields the protein CASSHDSLTYNEQFF. This rearrangement joins TRBV3-1 to TRBJ2-1, with D possibly TRBD1 on 5 matching bases. V was pared by 3 bases and J by 2 bases, with 11 bases between. Per germline, CDR1 LGHDT and CDR2 YNNKEL (reference sequence). The CDR3 consists of 15 residues.

The table lists this clonotype with a few counts. This chain uses TRBV5-8 with TRBJ2-1, with TRBD1 matching 9 bases. The V segment lost 1 base and the J segment 5 bases; nucleotides outside the gene matches: 1. Germline CDR1 SGHTS, CDR2 YDEGEE. CDR3 length: 14 residues. The CDR3 DNA is TGTGCCAGCAGCTTGTGGGACAGGGACAATGAGCAGTTCTTC. Encoded protein: CASSLWDRDNEQFF.

This clonotype was counted many times. The chain is built from TRBV29-1 and TRBJ2-7; D may correspond to TRBD1 or TRBD2 (5 bases each). The ends were cut back, 4 bases at V and 3 bases at J, with 13 bases in the middle. The CDR3 totals 13 residues. CDR1 is SQVTM, CDR2 ANQGSEA, per germline. The CDR3 here is CSVGASGLYEQYF. The CDR3 bases are TGCAGCGTTGGGGCCTCGGGGCTCTACGAGCAGTACTTC.

This clonotype was detected a few times. This chain connects TRBV29-1 to TRBJ2-2; 12 bases agree with TRBD1. This CDR3 region has 14 residues. V lost 6 bases to trimming and J lost 7 bases; unmatched junction nucleotides: 6. CDR1 and CDR2 from the germline V gene are SQVTM and ANQGSEA. The CDR3 region is CSVPGTGGFGELFF. CDR3 nucleotide sequence: TGCAGCGTGCCCGGGACAGGGGGCTTCGGGGAGCTGTTTTTT.

The rearrangement links TRBV27 to TRBJ2-7, with D perhaps being TRBD1 or TRBD2 (5 bases each). From germline, CDR1 is MNHEY and CDR2 SMNVEV (reference sequence). This CDR3 spans 14 amino acids. Between the trimmed V and J ends, which lost 3 bases and 2 bases, there was a span of 11 bases. In nucleotides, the CDR3 is TGTGCCAGCAGTTTTGGGGACCGAACCTACGAGCAGTACTTC. Its protein is CASSFGDRTYEQYF.

V is TRBV6-2 or TRBV6-3 and J is TRBJ2-1, with D possibly TRBD1 on 5 matching bases. The CDR3 consists of 14 residues. Trimming removed 7 bases from V and 2 bases from J, with 12 bases in between. CDR1 and CDR2 from the germline V gene are MNHEY and SVGEGT. CDR3 residues: CASIPGSPYNEQFF. The DNA for the CDR3 is TGTGCCAGCATTCCAGGGTCGCCCTACAATGAGCAGTTCTTC.

This clonotype was seen many times. The chain recombines TRBV7-2 with TRBJ2-2, with TRBD1 identical over 11 bases. Germline loops: CDR1 SGHTA, CDR2 FQGNSA. With V trimmed by 3 bases and J by 6 bases, 9 bases remained unmatched. CDR3 length: 17 residues. CDR3 in amino acids: CASSFPGQGAEAGELFF. CDR3 DNA sequence: TGTGCCAGCAGCTTTCCTGGACAGGGGGCGGAAGCCGGGGAGCTGTTTTTT.

This clonotype was observed at least ten times. The CDR3 region is CASSLNFVGETQYF. In nucleotides, the CDR3 is TGTGCCAGCAGTTTGAATTTTGTAGGAGAGACCCAGTACTTC. V usage is TRBV28 and J usage is TRBJ2-5; D remains unclear. The CDR3 extends over 14 amino acids. The V gene lost 3 bases and the J gene lost 4 bases, with 12 bases spanning the gap. Germline-derived CDR1 and CDR2 are MDHEN and SYDVKM.

This clonotype has more than one count but fewer than ten. The V call is TRBV11-3, the J call TRBJ2-3, with D unclear. With 2 bases removed from V and 3 bases from J, the gap between germline ends came to 9 bases. Germline CDR1 reads SGHNT; CDR2 reads YENEEA. The CDR3 consists of 14 residues. The CDR3 spells CASSLQPGTDTQYF. Here the CDR3 DNA reads TGTGCCAGCAGCTTACAACCTGGAACAGATACGCAGTATTTT.

The V call is TRBV29-1, the J call TRBJ1-3; D is undetermined. The germline CDR1 and CDR2 sequences are SQVTM and ANQGSEA. Between the trimmed V and J ends, which lost 4 bases and 6 bases, there was a span of 10 bases. CDR3 length: 12 amino acids. The CDR3 DNA sequence: TGCAGCGTTGGGGAGGGAGCAAACACCATATATTTT. It codes for CSVGEGANTIYF.

CDR3 protein: CASSQRTGTGELFF. The CDR3 nucleotides are TGTGCCAGCAGTCAGCGGACAGGGACCGGGGAGCTGTTTTTT. This sequence joins TRBV28 and TRBJ2-2; 8 nucleotides align to TRBD1. Germline V gives CDR1 MDHEN, CDR2 SYDVKM. The V gene end was trimmed by 5 bases and the J gene end by 5 bases; junction bases not matched to a gene: 4. The CDR3 runs to 14 residues.